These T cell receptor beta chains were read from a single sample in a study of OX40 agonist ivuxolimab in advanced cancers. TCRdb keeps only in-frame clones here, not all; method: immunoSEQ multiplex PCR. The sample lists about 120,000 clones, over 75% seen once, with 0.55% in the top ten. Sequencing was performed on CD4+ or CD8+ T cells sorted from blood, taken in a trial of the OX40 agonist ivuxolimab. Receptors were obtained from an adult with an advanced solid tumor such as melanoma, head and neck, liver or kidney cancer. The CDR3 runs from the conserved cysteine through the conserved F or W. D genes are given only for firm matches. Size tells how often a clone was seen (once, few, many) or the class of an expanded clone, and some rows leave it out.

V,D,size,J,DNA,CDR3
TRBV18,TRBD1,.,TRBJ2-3,TGTGCCAGCTCACCGACTGGGACAGGGTTGCTAGATACGCAGTATTTT,CASSPTGTGLLDTQYF
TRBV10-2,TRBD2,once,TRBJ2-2,TGCGCCAGCAAACCAACTAGCGGGGGTACCGGGGAGCTGTTTTTT,CASKPTSGGTGELFF
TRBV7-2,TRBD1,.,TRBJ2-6,TGTGCCAGCAGCTTACAGGGGGCTGCCTCTGGGGCCAACGTCCTGACTTTC,CASSLQGAASGANVLTF
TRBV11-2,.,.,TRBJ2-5,TGTGCCAGCAGCTCATCCAGGGTGGAGACCCAGTACTTC,CASSSSRVETQYF
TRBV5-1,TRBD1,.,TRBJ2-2,TGCGCCAGCAGCCGAGACAGGGAAGGGACCGGGGAGCTGTTTTTT,CASSRDREGTGELFF
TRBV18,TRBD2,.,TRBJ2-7,TGTGCCAGCTCACGAGCGGGGTCGGATTACGAGCAGTACTTC,CASSRAGSDYEQYF
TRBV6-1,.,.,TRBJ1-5,TGTGCCAGCAGTGAAAGGGGGGTTAGCAATCAGCCCCAGCATTTT,CASSERGVSNQPQHF
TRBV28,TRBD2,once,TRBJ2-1,TGTGCCAGCAGTTCCCTCTTGGGCGGGGGGGGAAATGAGCAGTTCTTC,CASSSLLGGGGNEQFF
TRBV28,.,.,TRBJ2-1,TGTGCCAGCAGTTCCGCGACTACGGCCTACAATGAGCAGTTCTTC,CASSSATTAYNEQFF
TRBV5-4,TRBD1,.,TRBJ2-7,TGTGCCAGCAGCTTGGGGGACAGGGGCAGCTACGAGCAGTACTTC,CASSLGDRGSYEQYF
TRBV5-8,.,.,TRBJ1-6,TGTGCCAGCAGCTTGGAAGGGGGTTCACCCCTCCACTTT,CASSLEGGSPLHF
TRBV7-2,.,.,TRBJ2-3,TGTGCCAGCAGCTTAGGGATCCGAGATACGCAGTATTTT,CASSLGIRDTQYF
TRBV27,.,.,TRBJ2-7,TGTGCCAGCAAAGGACAGACCTACGAGCAGTACTTC,CASKGQTYEQYF
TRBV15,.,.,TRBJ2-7,TGTGCCACCGGGTACGGCCGGGACTACGAGCAGTACTTC,CATGYGRDYEQYF
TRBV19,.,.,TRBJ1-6,TGTGCCAGTATGAAGGGGCAGGCCTATAATTCACCCCTCCACTTT,CASMKGQAYNSPLHF
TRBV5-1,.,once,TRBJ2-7,TGCGCCAGCAGCTTGGATCCAGGGCCCTACGAGCAGTACTTC,CASSLDPGPYEQYF
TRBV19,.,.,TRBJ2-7,TGTGCCAGTAGTATTCGGGGGTACGAGCAGTACTTC,CASSIRGYEQYF
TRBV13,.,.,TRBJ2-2,TGTGCCAGCAGCTTAAGTTACGAGAACACCGGGGAGCTGTTTTTT,CASSLSYENTGELFF
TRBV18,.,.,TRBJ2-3,TGTGCCAGCTCACAAGGGAGCACAGATACGCAGTATTTT,CASSQGSTDTQYF
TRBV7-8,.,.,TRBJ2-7,TGTGCCAGCAGCCGCGGAGGATACGAGCAGTACTTC,CASSRGGYEQYF
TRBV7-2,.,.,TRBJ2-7,TGTGCCAGCAGCTTAGGGGCCGTTTTTCTAGGCTACGAGCAGTACTTC,CASSLGAVFLGYEQYF
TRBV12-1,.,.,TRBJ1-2,TGTGCCAGCAGCTGCCCCGGGACAGCCTATGGCTACACCTTC,CASSCPGTAYGYTF
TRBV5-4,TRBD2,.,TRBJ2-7,TGTGCCAGCAGCTCCGGGGGGGCAGGAAACGAGCAGTACTTC,CASSSGGAGNEQYF
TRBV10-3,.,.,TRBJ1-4,TGTGCCATCAGTGTAGACAGGTCCACTAATGAAAAACTGTTTTTT,CAISVDRSTNEKLFF
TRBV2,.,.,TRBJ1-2,TGTGCCAGCAGTTCGGGAGGAAACTATGGCTACACCTTC,CASSSGGNYGYTF